The T cell receptor beta chain described here comes from a study of metastatic and nonmetastatic thyroid tumors. Study information: Repertoires of blood and of tissue (tumor or nodule) from malignant and benign thyroid patients were compared.

Germline V lookup: CDR1 SGHTA, CDR2 FQGTGA. Between the trimmed V and J ends, which lost 1 base and 0 bases, there was a span of 10 bases. This CDR3 is 15 amino acids long. Nobody among the patients had been given any treatment before thyroid surgery. This clone was found many times. TCRdb reassembled clones from the PCR reads with MiXCR. The sample has around 17,000 clones, roughly a quarter seen once. Sequences were obtained from tumor tissue. V gene TRBV7-3 combines with J gene TRBJ2-7; D remains unclear. The clonotype originates from a female donor with papillary thyroid cancer or a benign thyroid nodule (not recorded which). Some clones in this sample may be carry-over from other donors' samples. The CDR3 sequence: CASSLKGTRSYEQYF. The CDR3 bases are TGTGCCAGCAGCTTAAAGGGCACCCGCTCCTACGAGCAGTACTTC.